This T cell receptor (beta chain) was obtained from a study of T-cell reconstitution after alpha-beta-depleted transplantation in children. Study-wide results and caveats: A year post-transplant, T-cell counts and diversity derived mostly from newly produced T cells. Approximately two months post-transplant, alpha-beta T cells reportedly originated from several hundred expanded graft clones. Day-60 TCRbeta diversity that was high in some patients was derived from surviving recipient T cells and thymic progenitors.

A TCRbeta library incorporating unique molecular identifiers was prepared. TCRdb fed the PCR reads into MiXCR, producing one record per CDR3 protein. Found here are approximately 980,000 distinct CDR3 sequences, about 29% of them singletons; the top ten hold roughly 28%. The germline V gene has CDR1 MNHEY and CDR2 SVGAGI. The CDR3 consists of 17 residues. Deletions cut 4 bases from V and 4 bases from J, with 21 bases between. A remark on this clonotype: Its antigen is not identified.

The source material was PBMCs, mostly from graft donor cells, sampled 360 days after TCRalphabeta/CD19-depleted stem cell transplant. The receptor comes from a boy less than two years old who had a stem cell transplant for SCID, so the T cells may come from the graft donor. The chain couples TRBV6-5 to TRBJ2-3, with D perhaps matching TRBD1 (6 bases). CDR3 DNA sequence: TGTGCCAGCAGTTTAATCCGGGACACAATTCGCGCAGATACGCAGTATTTT. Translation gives CASSLIRDTIRADTQYF.